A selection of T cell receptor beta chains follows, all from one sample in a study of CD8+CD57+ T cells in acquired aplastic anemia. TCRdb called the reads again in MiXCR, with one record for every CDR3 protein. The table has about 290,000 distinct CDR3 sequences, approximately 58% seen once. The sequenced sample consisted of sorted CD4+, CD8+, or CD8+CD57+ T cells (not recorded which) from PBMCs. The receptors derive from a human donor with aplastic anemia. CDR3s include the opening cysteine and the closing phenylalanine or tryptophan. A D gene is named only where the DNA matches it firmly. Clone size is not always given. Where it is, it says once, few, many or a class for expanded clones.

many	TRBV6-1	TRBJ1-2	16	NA	TGTGCCAGCAGTGATCCGGGTCAGGGCACTCACTATGGCTACACCTTC	CASSDPGQGTHYGYTF
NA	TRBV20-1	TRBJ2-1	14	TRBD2	TGCAGTGTTAGCGGGATGAGCTCCTACAATGAGCAGTTCTTC	CSVSGMSSYNEQFF
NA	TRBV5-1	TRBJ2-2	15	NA	TGCGCCAGCAGCTTGGGAGCAGGATACACCGGGGAGCTGTTTTTT	CASSLGAGYTGELFF
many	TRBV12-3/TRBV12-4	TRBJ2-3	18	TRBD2	TGTGCCAGCAGTCCCGGGACTAGCGGGGGAGACGGCACAGATACGCAGTATTTT	CASSPGTSGGDGTDTQYF
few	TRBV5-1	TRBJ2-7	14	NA	TGCGCCAGCAGAAACCCCAGGGGGGCAGAGGAGCAGTACTTC	CASRNPRGAEEQYF
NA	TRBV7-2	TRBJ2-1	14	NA	TGTGCCAGCAGACAAAGTACGGCGGACAATGAGCAGTTCTTC	CASRQSTADNEQFF
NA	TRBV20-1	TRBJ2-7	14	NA	TGCAGTGCTAGAGACGGGAGAGAGGCGGGCGAGCAGTACTTC	CSARDGREAGEQYF
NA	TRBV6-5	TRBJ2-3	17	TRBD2	TGTGCCAGCAGTTACTCGACTAGCGGGAGGATAACAGATACGCAGTATTTT	CASSYSTSGRITDTQYF
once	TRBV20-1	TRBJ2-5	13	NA	TGCAGTGCTAGGCTGTCTAGTGGAGAGACCCAGTACTTC	CSARLSSGETQYF
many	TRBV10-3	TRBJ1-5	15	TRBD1	TGTGCCATCAGTGAAAGACAGGGGGCCATTCAGCCCCAGCATTTT	CAISERQGAIQPQHF
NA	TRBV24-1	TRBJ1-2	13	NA	TGTGCCACCAGTGATTTTGGGAACTATGGCTACACCTTC	CATSDFGNYGYTF
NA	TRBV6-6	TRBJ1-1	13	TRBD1	TGTGCCAGCACAGGGGGACCCTCGGGTGAAGCTTTCTTT	CASTGGPSGEAFF
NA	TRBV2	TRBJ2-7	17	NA	TGTGCCAGCAGGGGGGCCCCTGGGACACGACTATCCTACGAGCAGTACTTC	CASRGAPGTRLSYEQYF
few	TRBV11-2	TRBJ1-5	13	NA	TGTGCCAGCAGCCCAATGAACAATCAGCCCCAGCATTTT	CASSPMNNQPQHF
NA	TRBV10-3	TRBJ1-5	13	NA	TGTGCCATCAGTGATTCGGGGGCCGAGCCCCAGCATTTT	CAISDSGAEPQHF
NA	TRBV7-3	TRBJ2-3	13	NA	TGTGCCAGCAGCTTATTCGGGAAGGATACGCAGTATTTT	CASSLFGKDTQYF
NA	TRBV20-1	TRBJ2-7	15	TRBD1	TGCAGTGCTCCGAGTCAAACAGGGGGCCCCTACGAGCAGTACTTC	CSAPSQTGGPYEQYF
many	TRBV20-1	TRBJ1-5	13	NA	TGCAGTGCTAGGCCGGGAGGGAATCAGCCCCAGCATTTT	CSARPGGNQPQHF
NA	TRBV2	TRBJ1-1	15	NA	TGTGCCAGCAGGGAATACGATGTAATGAACACTGAAGCTTTCTTT	CASREYDVMNTEAFF
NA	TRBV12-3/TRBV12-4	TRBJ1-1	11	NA	TGTGCCAGCAGTCTTGGATATGAAGCTTTCTTT	CASSLGYEAFF
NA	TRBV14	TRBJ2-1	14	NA	TGTGCCAGCAGCCAAGGACTGACCTTCGGGGAGCAGTTCTTC	CASSQGLTFGEQFF
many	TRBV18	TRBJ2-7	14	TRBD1	TGTGCCAGCTCACCCGGACAGGGGACCTACGAGCAGTACTTC	CASSPGQGTYEQYF
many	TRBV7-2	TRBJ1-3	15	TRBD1	TGTGCCAGCAGCTTAGCAGGGGGCGGTGGAAACACCATATATTTT	CASSLAGGGGNTIYF
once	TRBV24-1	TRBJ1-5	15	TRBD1	TGTGCCACCGGCTCCGGGACAGGCAGCAATCAGCCCCAGCATTTT	CATGSGTGSNQPQHF
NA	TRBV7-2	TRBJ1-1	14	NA	TGTGCCAGCAAGAACAGGGAATTGAACACTGAAGCTTTCTTT	CASKNRELNTEAFF
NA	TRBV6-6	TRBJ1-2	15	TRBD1	TGTGCCAGCAGCCCCAGACAGGGGTTGTCCTATGGCTACACCTTC	CASSPRQGLSYGYTF
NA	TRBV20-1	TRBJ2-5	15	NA	TGCAGTGCTACCGGTTCGAAGGGGCGGCAAGAGACCCAGTACTTC	CSATGSKGRQETQYF
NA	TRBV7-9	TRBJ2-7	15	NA	TGTGCCAGCAGCTTAGGGGACGGAAGCTCCTACGAGCAGTACTTC	CASSLGDGSSYEQYF
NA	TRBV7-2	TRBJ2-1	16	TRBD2	TGTGCCAGCAGCCCTCCCGGGACTAGCGGGGGGGATGAGCAGTTTTTC	CASSPPGTSGGDEQFF
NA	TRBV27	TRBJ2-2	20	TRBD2	TGTGCCAGCAGTTTATCCGTGGGCCCTTCTAGCGGGAGGAACACCGGGGAGCTGTTTTTT	CASSLSVGPSSGRNTGELFF
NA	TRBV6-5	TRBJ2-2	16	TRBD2	TGTGCCAGCAGGCGAGCGGGGGGGATGAACACCGGGGAGCTGTTTTTT	CASRRAGGMNTGELFF
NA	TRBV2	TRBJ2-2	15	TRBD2	TGTGCCAGCAGTGAGTTTGCGGGAGTCCCCGGGGAGCTGTTTTTT	CASSEFAGVPGELFF
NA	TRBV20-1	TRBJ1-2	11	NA	TGCAGTGCTCCCCTAAGGGGGGGCTACACCTTC	CSAPLRGGYTF
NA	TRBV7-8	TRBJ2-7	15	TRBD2	TGTGCCAGCAGCTCGGGACTAGCGGGGAACTACGAGCAGTACTTC	CASSSGLAGNYEQYF
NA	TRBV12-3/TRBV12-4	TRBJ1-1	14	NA	TGTGCCAGCAGTTTAAGGGGGTTTATTCCTGAAGCTTTCTTT	CASSLRGFIPEAFF
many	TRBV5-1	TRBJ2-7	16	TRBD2	TGCGCCAGCAGCTTGGGCTCTAGCGGGGTTCCGTACGAGCAGTACTTC	CASSLGSSGVPYEQYF
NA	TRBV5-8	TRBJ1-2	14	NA	TGTGCCAGCAGCTTGGGTAAGGGAGGCTATGGCTACACCTTC	CASSLGKGGYGYTF
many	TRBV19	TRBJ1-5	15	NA	TGTGCCAGTAGTATAGTTGGGGGAACGAATCAGCCCCAGCATTTT	CASSIVGGTNQPQHF
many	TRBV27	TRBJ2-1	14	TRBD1	TGTGCCAGCAGCCGGACAGGAGCTTACAATGAGCAGTTCTTC	CASSRTGAYNEQFF
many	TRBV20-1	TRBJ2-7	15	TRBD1	TGCAGTGCTAGAGAACAGGGGGCAATGATTTACGAGCAGTACTTC	CSAREQGAMIYEQYF
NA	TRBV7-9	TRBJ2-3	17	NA	TGTGCCAGCAGTTACCCCCCCCTGGGAAAGGGGACAGATACGCAGTATTTT	CASSYPPLGKGTDTQYF
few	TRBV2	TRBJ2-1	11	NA	TGTGCCAGGGGAAGAGGGAATGAGCAGTTCTTC	CARGRGNEQFF
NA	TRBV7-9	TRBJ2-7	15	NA	TGTGCCAGCAGTTCTACCGGTCGATTCGCCTACGAGCAGTACTTC	CASSSTGRFAYEQYF
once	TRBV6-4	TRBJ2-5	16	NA	TGTGCCAGCAGTGATCGGCGAGGCTCCTACGGGGAGACCCAGTACTTC	CASSDRRGSYGETQYF
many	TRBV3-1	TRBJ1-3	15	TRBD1	TGTGCCAGCACCGATACAGGGGGCTCTGGAAACACCATATATTTT	CASTDTGGSGNTIYF